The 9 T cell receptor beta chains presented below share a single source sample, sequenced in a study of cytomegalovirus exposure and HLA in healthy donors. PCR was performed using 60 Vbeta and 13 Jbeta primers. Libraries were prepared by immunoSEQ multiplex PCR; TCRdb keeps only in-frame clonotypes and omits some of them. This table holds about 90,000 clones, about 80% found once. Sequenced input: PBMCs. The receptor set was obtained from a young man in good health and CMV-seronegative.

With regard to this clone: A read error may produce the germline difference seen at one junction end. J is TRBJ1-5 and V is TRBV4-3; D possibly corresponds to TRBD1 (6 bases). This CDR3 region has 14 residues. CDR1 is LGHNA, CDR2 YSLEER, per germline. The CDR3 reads CASSQGQANRPQHF. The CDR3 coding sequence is TGCGCCAGCAGCCAAGGACAGGCCAATCGGCCCCAGCATTTT.

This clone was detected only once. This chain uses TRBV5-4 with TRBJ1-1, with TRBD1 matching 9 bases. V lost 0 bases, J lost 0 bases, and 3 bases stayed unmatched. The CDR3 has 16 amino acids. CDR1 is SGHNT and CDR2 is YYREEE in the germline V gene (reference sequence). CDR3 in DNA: TGTGCCAGCAGCTTGGGACAGGGGGTGATGAACACTGAAGCTTTCTTT. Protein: CASSLGQGVMNTEAFF.

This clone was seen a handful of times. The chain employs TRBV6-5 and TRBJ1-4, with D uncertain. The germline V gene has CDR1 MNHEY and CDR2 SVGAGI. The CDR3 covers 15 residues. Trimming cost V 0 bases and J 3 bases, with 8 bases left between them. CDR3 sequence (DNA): TGTGCCAGCAGTTACTCGAGAATTCCTAATGAAAAACTGTTTTTT. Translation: CASSYSRIPNEKLFF.

CDR3 nucleotides: TGTGCCAGCAGTTTGACAGGGGGCTATGGCTACACCTTC. Its protein is CASSLTGGYGYTF. V gene TRBV6-5 combines with J gene TRBJ1-2; 9 bases map to TRBD1. Germline values: CDR1 MNHEY, CDR2 SVGAGI. The CDR3 totals 13 residues. V was pared by 4 bases and J by 4 bases, with 1 base of the junction left unmatched.

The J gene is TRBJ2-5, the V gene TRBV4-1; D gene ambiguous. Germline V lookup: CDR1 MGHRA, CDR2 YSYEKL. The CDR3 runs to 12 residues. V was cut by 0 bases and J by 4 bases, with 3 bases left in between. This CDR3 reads CASSQDRETQYF. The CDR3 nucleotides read TGCGCCAGCAGCCAAGATAGAGAGACCCAGTACTTC.

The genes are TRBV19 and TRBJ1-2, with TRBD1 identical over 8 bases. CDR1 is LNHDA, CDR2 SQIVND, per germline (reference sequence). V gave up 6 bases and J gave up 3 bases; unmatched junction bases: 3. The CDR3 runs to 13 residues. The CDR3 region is CASSLGQDYGYTF. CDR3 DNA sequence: TGTGCCAGTAGCCTGGGACAGGACTATGGCTACACCTTC. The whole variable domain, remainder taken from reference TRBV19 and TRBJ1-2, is DGGITQSPKYLFRKEGQNVTLSCEQNLNHDAMYWYRQDPGQGLRLIYYSQIVNDFQKGDIAEGYSVSREKKESFPLTVTSAQKNPTAFYLCASSLGQDYGYTFGSGTRLTVV.

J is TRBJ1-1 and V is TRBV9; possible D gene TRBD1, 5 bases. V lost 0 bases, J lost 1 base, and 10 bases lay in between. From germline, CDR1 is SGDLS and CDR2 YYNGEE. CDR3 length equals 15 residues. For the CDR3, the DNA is TGTGCCAGCAGCGTAGGTTTGGGGGGGAACACTGAAGCTTTCTTT. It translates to CASSVGLGGNTEAFF.

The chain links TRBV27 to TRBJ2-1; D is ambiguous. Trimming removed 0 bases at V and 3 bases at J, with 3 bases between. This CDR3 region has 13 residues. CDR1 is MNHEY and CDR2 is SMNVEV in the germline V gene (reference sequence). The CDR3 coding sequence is TGTGCCAGCAGTTTATCTATCTACAATGAGCAGTTCTTC. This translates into CASSLSIYNEQFF.

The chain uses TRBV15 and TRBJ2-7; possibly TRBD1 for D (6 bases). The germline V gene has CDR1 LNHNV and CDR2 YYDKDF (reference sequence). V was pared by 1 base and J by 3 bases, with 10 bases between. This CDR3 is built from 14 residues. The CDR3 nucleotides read TGTGCCACCAGCAGAGCCCAGGGGTACTACGAGCAGTACTTC. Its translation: CATSRAQGYYEQYF.